Described below is a single T cell receptor (beta chain) sequence and its context. Its antigen is unknown. Data came from immunoSEQ multiplex PCR; TCRdb stores just in-frame clones and leaves some out. The repertoire includes fewer than 25,000 clones, under 95% of them detected once, and 1.5% to 1.9% sits in the top ten. This sample is drawn from a study of T cell repertoires and Cas9 in healthy adults. J lost 2 bases, V lost 8 bases, and 9 bases had no gene match. This CDR3 region has 15 residues. Germline V lookup: CDR1 SNHLY, CDR2 FYNNEI. The study, taken as a whole, reports: Reportedly, SpCas9-reactive effector T cell proliferation and function were mitigated by SpCas9-reactive Tregs in vitro.

The chain recombines TRBV2 with TRBJ2-7, with 10 positions matching TRBD1. The receptor comes from a human donor in good health. Sequenced input: CD4+ effector T cells (CD127+, CD25-, CD137-, CD154-) from PBMCs; culture status not recorded. CDR3 DNA sequence: TGTGCCAGCCTTCCGACGGGGACAGGGGCCTACGAGCAGTACTTC. This translates into CASLPTGTGAYEQYF.